This TCR beta chain is drawn from a study of blood T cell repertoires in COVID-19 (dated by TCRdb to 2018 to 2020). For context, the study as a whole: Collaborator samples came from the United States, Italy and Spain and covered acute and convalescent phases of COVID-19. The material from the prospective study consisted of cDNA or gDNA derived from T cells, B-cell-depleted T cells, or PBMCs. The dataset comprised deeply sampled blood TCRbeta repertoires from subjects exposed to, actively infected with, or recovered from COVID-19. The repertoires were released in a freely available public database intended as a resource for research on the immune response to SARS-CoV-2. Samples were obtained from the ongoing ImmuneRACE study (first 160 participants) and from 1,254 subjects provided by 6 global collaborators. The sample metadata nearly always contained a de-identified subject ID, COVID-19 status, age in years and sex. HLA class I and class II types, where available, came from metadata supplied by the sample provider rather than from assay-based typing.

Regarding this clone: Its antigen is currently not known. Base qualities are not recorded, but no much larger clone differs from it by a single base.

The collaborating institutions used their own protocols to collect whole blood in K2EDTA tubes. For TCRbeta analysis, collaborator samples were shipped as frozen whole blood, as isolated PBMCs, or as DNA extracted from either sample type. Beyond this particular receptor, the publication reports: The quantity of clinical and demographic metadata differed by source and by participant and was supplied without curation.

CDR1 and CDR2, looked up from the germline V gene (reference sequence), are LGHDT and YNNKEL. Trimming removed 0 bases from V and 8 bases from J, leaving 14 bases between the germline ends. The CDR3 holds 16 amino acids from the cysteine to the phenylalanine. The CDR3 DNA has 48 bases and is translated from base 1. TCRbeta CDR3 regions were amplified from genomic DNA using the immunoSEQ Assay, a bias-controlled multiplex PCR. Regarding the original processing steps: Nucleated cell counts per sample were estimated from amplification of reference gene primers within the assay. To quantify the absolute abundance of each unique TCRbeta CDR3 rearrangement, sequence reads were collapsed and filtered. Productive Simpson clonality was computed per sample as the square root of Simpson's diversity index over productive rearrangements. In its TCRdb copy, this immuneACCESS table keeps in-frame sequences only and misses some clones. Where compared with another copy, unresolved V genes explain less than half of these, and the others have no known cause. V, J and clone size are those of that table, while D and trimming were read from the DNA. The sample contains approximately 41,000 clones, approximately 90% of them found a single time. The ten top clones hold about a tenth of the sample.

The sample consisted of peripheral blood. This TCR derives from a woman over 75 with active COVID-19. The V and J segments used are TRBV3-1 (or the pseudogene TRBV3-2) and TRBJ1-6; TRBD1 is a possible D gene, resting on 6 matching bases. The CDR3 here reads CASSQDRGRGDSPLHF. The nucleotide sequence reads as follows: TGTGCCAGCAGCCAAGATCGGGGCAGGGGTGATTCACCCCTCCACTTT.